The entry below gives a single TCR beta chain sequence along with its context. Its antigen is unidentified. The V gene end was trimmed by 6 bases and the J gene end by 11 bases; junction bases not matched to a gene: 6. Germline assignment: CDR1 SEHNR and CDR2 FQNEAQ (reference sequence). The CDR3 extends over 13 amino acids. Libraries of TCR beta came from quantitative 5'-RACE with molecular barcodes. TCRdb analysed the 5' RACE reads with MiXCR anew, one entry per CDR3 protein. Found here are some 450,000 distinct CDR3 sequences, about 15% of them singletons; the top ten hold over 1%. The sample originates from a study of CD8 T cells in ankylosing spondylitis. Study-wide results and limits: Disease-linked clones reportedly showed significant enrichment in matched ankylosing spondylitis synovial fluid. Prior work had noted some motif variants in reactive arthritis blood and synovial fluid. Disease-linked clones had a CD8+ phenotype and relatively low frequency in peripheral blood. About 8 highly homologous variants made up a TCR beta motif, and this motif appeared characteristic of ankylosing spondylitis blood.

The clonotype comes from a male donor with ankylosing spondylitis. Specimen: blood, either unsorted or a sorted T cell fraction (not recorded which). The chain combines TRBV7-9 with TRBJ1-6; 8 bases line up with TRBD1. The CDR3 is CASSSDRGAPLHF. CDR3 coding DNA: TGTGCCAGCAGTTCAGACAGGGGAGCACCCCTCCACTTT.